This T cell receptor beta chain was captured in a study of blood T cell repertoires in COVID-19. Germline V gene data show CDR1 as LNHDA and CDR2 as SQIVND (reference sequence). The CDR3 totals 13 residues. The ends were cut back, 3 bases at V and 1 base at J, with 6 bases in the middle. Clones were sequenced by immunoSEQ multiplex PCR, and TCRdb holds only the in-frame ones, with some missing. The sample includes around 290,000 clones, 88% of them seen just once. The clonotype was recovered from a woman under 40 who had recovered from COVID-19. The specimen was PBMCs or T cells enriched from blood (not recorded which). The chain recombines TRBV19 with TRBJ1-1; D uncertain. The CDR3 loop reads CASSIRWNTEAFF. CDR3 sequence (DNA): TGTGCCAGTAGTATTCGGTGGAACACTGAAGCTTTCTTT.